These T cell receptor beta chains were read from a single sample in a study of T cells of healthy individuals. TCRdb recomputed calls from the 5' RACE reads with MiXCR, one row per CDR3 protein. The table records roughly 87,000 distinct CDR3 sequences, approximately 15% of them present only once. These receptors came from a human donor in good health. The CDR3 runs from the conserved cysteine through the conserved F or W.

J gene	V gene	CDR3 length	CDR3 protein
TRBJ1-1	TRBV29-1	14	CSVGTGGLSTEAFF
TRBJ2-7	TRBV27	14	CASSSGTQFHEQYF
TRBJ2-2	TRBV7-8	18	CASSLAPSRGPNTGELFF
TRBJ2-5	TRBV28	16	CASSPPVIWVGETQYF
TRBJ2-5	TRBV28	15	CASSLIRRGQETQYF
TRBJ1-5	TRBV12-3/TRBV12-4	12	CASRGEGQAQHF
TRBJ2-7	TRBV7-8	15	CASSGAHFTAYEQYF
TRBJ2-3	TRBV5-1	14	CASSLWDRTDTQYF
TRBJ2-7	TRBV7-9	11	CASSLGREQYF
TRBJ2-1	TRBV20-1	14	CSAPDRVRYNEQFF
TRBJ2-7	TRBV5-1	12	CASSLRPDRTYF
TRBJ2-2	TRBV20-1	21	CSAPAGGLAGALLLNTGELFF
TRBJ2-7	TRBV4-3	14	CASSQERQSYEQYF
TRBJ1-6	TRBV4-3	15	CASSQEVHDNSPLHF
TRBJ2-5	TRBV6-5	16	CASSYSGSGGTETQYF
TRBJ1-2	TRBV28	14	CASSRDTGGAGYTF
TRBJ1-3	TRBV5-1	15	CASSLGQSSGNTIYF
TRBJ2-1	TRBV29-1	14	CSVELATPGDEQFF
TRBJ2-1	TRBV7-9	12	CASSPHLGEQFF
TRBJ1-1	TRBV11-1	17	CASSLRQAQFMNTEAFF
TRBJ2-3	TRBV7-9	12	CTSTDHTDTQYF
TRBJ2-1	TRBV3-1	14	CASSQDWAYNEQFF
TRBJ2-3	TRBV7-2	14	CASSLRGHTDTQYF
TRBJ1-1	TRBV6-6	11	CASSASSEAFF
TRBJ1-5	TRBV28	15	CASIPLTGPPHPQHF
TRBJ2-7	TRBV5-1	15	CASSYRQGISYEQYF
TRBJ2-6	TRBV20-1	15	CSARDQKEEANVLTF
TRBJ2-3	TRBV5-1	16	CASSFRVESPTDTQYF
TRBJ2-1	TRBV20-1	13	CSAAGPLVNEQFF
TRBJ1-1	TRBV24-1	13	CATSDYRGTEAFF
TRBJ1-5	TRBV6-5	15	CASSYSIGKNQPQHF
TRBJ1-2	TRBV6-4	17	CASSDPQGQGNGYGYTF
TRBJ2-3	TRBV7-7	17	CASSLGVVGTGADTQYF
TRBJ2-7	TRBV28	17	CASSFPKLAGAFYEQYF
TRBJ2-5	TRBV25-1	13	CASSERVGGPPYF
TRBJ2-7	TRBV4-3	14	CASSQDDSAYEQYF
TRBJ2-5	TRBV11-2	13	CASSGGWGETQYF
TRBJ1-1	TRBV13	15	CASTTGLTGNTEAFF
TRBJ2-4	TRBV7-9	15	CASSLFGRAKNIQYF
TRBJ2-6	TRBV7-9	17	CASSLALQHSGANVLTF
TRBJ2-3	TRBV27	15	CASSLSWRGTDTQYF
TRBJ2-3	TRBV28	14	CASSWSILTDTQYF
TRBJ2-3	TRBV4-1	16	CASSYGPGGSTDTQYF
TRBJ1-2	TRBV12-3/TRBV12-4	13	CASSLGTGFGYTF
TRBJ1-5	TRBV2	16	CASSELQGFSNQPQHF
TRBJ2-3	TRBV11-2	16	CASRGLAQGFTDTQYF
TRBJ2-7	TRBV6-5	10	CATGTYEQYF
TRBJ1-1	TRBV5-1	14	CASSPLGQVAEAFF
TRBJ1-6	TRBV7-2	13	CASSLRGDSPLHF
TRBJ1-4	TRBV7-2	12	CASSLVGEKLFF
TRBJ2-1	TRBV5-1	14	CASSLDTGYNEQFF
TRBJ2-7	TRBV4-3	16	CASSQLQGGSSYEQYF
TRBJ1-6	TRBV11-2	15	CASSQQGQGNSPLHF
TRBJ2-3	TRBV6-5	12	CASRSGLDTQYF
TRBJ2-2	TRBV28	14	CASPGEGGTGELFF
TRBJ2-7	TRBV5-1	15	CASSLAIGRHDEQYF
TRBJ2-3	TRBV5-1	17	CASSLALTRQSTDTQYF
TRBJ2-3	TRBV20-1	13	CSARYGITDTQYF
TRBJ2-2	TRBV6-5	16	CASSTGQTPNTGELFF